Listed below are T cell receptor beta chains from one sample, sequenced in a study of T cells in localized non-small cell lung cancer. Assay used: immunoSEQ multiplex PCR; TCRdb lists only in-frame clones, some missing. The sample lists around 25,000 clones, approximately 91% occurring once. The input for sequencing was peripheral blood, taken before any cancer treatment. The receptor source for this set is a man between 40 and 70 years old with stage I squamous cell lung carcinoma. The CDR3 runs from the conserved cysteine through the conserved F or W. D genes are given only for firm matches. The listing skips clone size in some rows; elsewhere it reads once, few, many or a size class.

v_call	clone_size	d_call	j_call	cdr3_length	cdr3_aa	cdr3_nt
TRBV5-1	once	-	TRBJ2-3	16	CASSLYGAGNTDTQYF	TGCGCCAGCAGCTTGTATGGGGCGGGGAACACAGATACGCAGTATTTT
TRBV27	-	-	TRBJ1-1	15	CASSLSALGNTEAFF	TGTGCCAGCAGTTTATCGGCCCTGGGTAACACTGAAGCTTTCTTT
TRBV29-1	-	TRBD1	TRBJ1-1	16	CSVEWWDRGTETEAFF	TGCAGCGTTGAATGGTGGGACAGGGGTACGGAGACTGAAGCTTTCTTT
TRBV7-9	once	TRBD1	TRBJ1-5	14	CASSSTGAHQPQHF	TGTGCCAGCAGCTCGACAGGGGCTCATCAGCCCCAGCATTTT
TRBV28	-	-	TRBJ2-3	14	CASSFWLVKDTQYF	TGTGCCAGCAGTTTCTGGTTGGTGAAAGATACGCAGTATTTT
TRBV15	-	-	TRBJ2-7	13	CATSRDRGNEQYF	TGTGCCACCAGCAGAGATAGGGGGAACGAGCAGTACTTC
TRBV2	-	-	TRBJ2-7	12	CASRGGHYEQYF	TGTGCCAGCAGGGGGGGACACTACGAGCAGTACTTC
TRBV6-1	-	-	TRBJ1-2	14	CASSELWAGAGYTF	TGTGCCAGCAGTGAACTATGGGCAGGGGCTGGCTACACCTTC
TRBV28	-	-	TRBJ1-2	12	CASRSGHYGYTF	TGTGCCAGCCGCAGTGGGCACTATGGCTACACCTTC
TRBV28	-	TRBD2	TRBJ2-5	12	CASSSGGETQYF	TGTGCCAGCAGTTCGGGAGGGGAGACCCAGTACTTC
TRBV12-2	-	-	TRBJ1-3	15	CASRTHHRAGNTIYF	TGTGCAAGTCGCACTCATCACAGGGCTGGAAACACCATATATTTT
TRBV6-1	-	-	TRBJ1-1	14	CASSDEPLRGEAFF	TGTGCCAGCAGTGATGAACCCCTACGGGGGGAAGCTTTCTTT
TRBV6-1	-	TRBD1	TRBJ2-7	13	CASSDAGGYEQYF	TGTGCCAGCAGTGACGCAGGGGGCTACGAGCAGTACTTC
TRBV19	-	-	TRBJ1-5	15	CASTPWSPTDQPQHF	TGTGCCAGTACTCCTTGGTCTCCCACGGATCAGCCCCAGCATTTT
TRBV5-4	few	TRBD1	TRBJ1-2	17	CASSKGTGATVNYGYTF	TGCGCCAGCAGCAAAGGGACAGGGGCCACCGTTAACTATGGCTACACCTTC
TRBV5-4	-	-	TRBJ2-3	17	CASSRDPNTQMTDTQYF	TGTGCCAGCAGTAGGGACCCAAACACCCAAATGACAGATACGCAGTATTTT
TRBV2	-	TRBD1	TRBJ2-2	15	CASSEQGAGAGELFF	TGTGCCAGCAGTGAACAGGGGGCTGGCGCCGGGGAGCTGTTTTTT
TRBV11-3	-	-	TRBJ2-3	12	CASSAPSGTQYF	TGTGCCAGCAGCGCTCCCTCTGGGACGCAGTATTTT
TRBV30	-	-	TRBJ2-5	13	CAWSQSVQETQYF	TGTGCCTGGAGCCAATCGGTCCAAGAGACCCAGTACTTC
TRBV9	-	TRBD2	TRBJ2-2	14	CASSKRGVHGELFF	TGTGCCAGCAGCAAGCGGGGAGTACACGGGGAGCTGTTTTTT